Listed here is a single TCR beta chain. The sample comes from a study of Ad26.COV2.S vaccination and SARS-CoV-2 variants. Study-wide context: Ad26.COV2.S shots went into the muscle once or twice, 56 days apart.

Clones were sequenced by immunoSEQ multiplex PCR, and TCRdb holds only the in-frame ones, with some missing. The profile shows around 450,000 clones, less than 95% of them singletons. The treatment: roughly 20 received Ad26.COV2.S at low or high dose, single or two shots; about 5 received placebo; per-sample allocation not given. On day 63 after the first injection, vaccine and placebo recipients gave samples. V lost 5 bases to trimming and J lost 7 bases, with 16 bases between them. In germline, CDR1 is SEHNR, CDR2 FQNEAQ (reference sequence). CDR3 length: 14 amino acids. The sequenced sample was peripheral blood, obtained in a trial of Ad26.COV2.S vaccine versus placebo. The genes are TRBV7-9 and TRBJ2-3; tentative D call: TRBD2 (5 bases). The TCR sequence derives from a person between 18 and 59 years old who received the Ad26.COV2.S COVID-19 vaccine or a placebo. This chain's CDR3 is CASSPGREKNTQYF. As DNA, the CDR3 is TGTGCCAGCAGCCCCGGAAGGGAGAAGAATACGCAGTATTTT.